Presented here are 12 T cell receptor beta chains from one specimen sequenced in a study of Ad26.COV2.S vaccination and SARS-CoV-2 variants. The treatment is: around 19 received Ad26.COV2.S at low or high dose, single or two shots; about 5 received placebo; per-sample allocation not given. Sampling was performed 63 days after the first vaccine or placebo injection. Clones were read by immunoSEQ multiplex PCR, and TCRdb kept only the in-frame ones, dropping some. The repertoire has hundreds of thousands of clones, about nine tenths of them found once; the top ten carry roughly 3.2%. This specimen was peripheral blood, taken in a trial of Ad26.COV2.S vaccine versus placebo. These receptors were obtained from a person between 18 and 59 years old who received the Ad26.COV2.S COVID-19 vaccine or a placebo.

The J gene is TRBJ2-5, the V gene TRBV6-2 or TRBV6-3; D is undetermined. The germline gives CDR1 MNHEY, CDR2 SVGEGT. CDR3 length: 16 residues. Trimming cost V 4 bases and J 5 bases, with 20 bases left between them. In DNA form, the CDR3 reads TGTGCCAGCAGTTCCCTCCCCGATGATGCTCGGGAGACCCAGTACTTC. Its protein product is CASSSLPDDARETQYF.

This sequence joins TRBV6-2 or TRBV6-3 and TRBJ2-6; no clear D. The CDR3 runs to 14 residues. The V end was cut by 5 bases, the J end by 0 bases, with 5 bases between. Germline assignment: CDR1 MNHEY and CDR2 SVGEGT. The CDR3 reads CASSTISGANVLTF. DNA of the CDR3: TGTGCCAGCAGTACTATCTCTGGGGCCAACGTCCTGACTTTC.

V gene TRBV2 combines with J gene TRBJ1-1; D remains unclear. Deletions cut 6 bases from V and 3 bases from J, with 5 bases between. Germline V gives CDR1 SNHLY, CDR2 FYNNEI. The CDR3 loop spans 11 amino acids. The CDR3 DNA sequence: TGTGCCAGCAGGGGGTACACTGAAGCTTTCTTT. This codes for CASRGYTEAFF.

This clone was seen a single time. The chain combines TRBV5-8 with TRBJ2-7; 14 positions agree with TRBD2. Germline V gene data show CDR1 as SGHTS and CDR2 as YDEGEE. Germline trimming cut 4 bases from V and 8 bases from J; bases unmatched to any gene: 8. This CDR3 has 15 residues. The CDR3 region has the DNA TGTGCCAGCAGCCCGGGGACTAGCGGGGGAGGCAAGCAGTACTTC. It encodes CASSPGTSGGGKQYF.

This clone was observed a handful of times. This chain joins TRBV5-8 and TRBJ1-2; D perhaps matches TRBD1 (5 bases). Trimming removed 4 bases at V and 5 bases at J, with 12 bases between. CDR3 length: 13 residues. Germline V gives CDR1 SGHTS, CDR2 YDEGEE. CDR3 bases: TGTGCCAGCAGCACGGGGACTGAATATGGCTACACCTTC. This encodes CASSTGTEYGYTF. The whole variable domain, filled in from reference TRBV5-8 and TRBJ1-2, reads EAGVTQSPTHLIKTRGQQATLRCSPISGHTSVYWYQQALGLGLQFLLWYDEGEERNRGNFPPRFSGRQFPNYSSELNVNALELEDSALYLCASSTGTEYGYTFGSGTRLTVV.

The rearrangement uses TRBV19 and TRBJ1-1; tentative D call: TRBD1 (5 bases). The ends were cut back, 7 bases at V and 2 bases at J, with 14 bases in the middle. Germline values: CDR1 LNHDA, CDR2 SQIVND (reference sequence). The CDR3 is 14 amino acids. The CDR3 DNA reads as TGTGCCAGTATCCCCGGGACGGATAACACTGAAGCTTTCTTT. It specifies CASIPGTDNTEAFF.

A word on this clone: Within the sample, other DNA sequences also encode this same CDR3. The chain carries TRBV29-1 and TRBJ2-3; no clear D gene. Germline lookup yields CDR1 SQVTM and CDR2 ANQGSEA. This CDR3 region has 10 residues. V was pared by 2 bases and J by 6 bases, with 3 bases between. CDR3 residues: CSVESDTQYF. The DNA of the CDR3 is TGCAGCGTTGAAAGTGATACGCAGTATTTT.

This chain joins TRBV12-5 and TRBJ2-2; TRBD1 aligns across 8 bases. The CDR3 has 15 residues. The V gene end was trimmed by 1 base and the J gene end by 7 bases; junction bases not matched to a gene: 5. Germline values: CDR1 LGHNT, CDR2 FRNRAP. The CDR3 is CASGLGQGLGGELFF. The DNA of the CDR3 is TGTGCTAGTGGTTTGGGACAGGGGCTCGGCGGGGAGCTGTTTTTT.

The chain is built from TRBV13 and TRBJ1-1; D possibly corresponds to TRBD1 (6 bases). CDR3 length: 15 residues. With 5 bases removed from V and 5 bases from J, the gap between germline ends came to 18 bases. Germline V lookup: CDR1 PRHDT, CDR2 FYEKMQ (reference sequence). The CDR3 here is CASSPLRHRETEAFF. DNA of the CDR3: TGTGCCAGCAGCCCCCTCCGGCACAGGGAGACTGAAGCTTTCTTT. Looking up the rest from reference TRBV13 and TRBJ1-1 gives the full variable domain: AAGVIQSPRHLIKEKRETATLKCYPIPRHDTVYWYQQGPGQDPQFLISFYEKMQSDKGSIPDRFSAQQFSDYHSELNMSSLELGDSALYFCASSPLRHRETEAFFGQGTRLTVV.

This chain joins TRBV9 and TRBJ2-5; TRBD2 aligns across 8 bases. Germline assignment: CDR1 SGDLS and CDR2 YYNGEE. The J segment lost 1 base and the V segment lost 0 bases, leaving 5 bases of the junction unmatched. The CDR3 has 16 residues. CDR3 protein: CASSVASRGVQETQYF. The CDR3 region has the DNA TGTGCCAGCAGCGTAGCATCGCGGGGGGTCCAAGAGACCCAGTACTTC.

The CDR3 is CASSLEGYEQYF. The CDR3 DNA is TGTGCCAGCAGTCTCGAGGGCTACGAGCAGTACTTC. The chain recombines TRBV6-5 with TRBJ2-7; D might be TRBD2 (5 bases). This CDR3 has 12 residues. CDR1 and CDR2 (germline): MNHEY, SVGAGI. Deletions cut 5 bases from V and 3 bases from J, with 8 bases between.

The chain has TRBV7-2 and TRBJ2-1, with D possibly matching TRBD1 (5 bases). Per germline, CDR1 SGHTA and CDR2 FQGNSA. This CDR3 has 13 amino acids. Trimming took off 6 bases at V and 7 bases at J, with 13 bases between the two ends. The CDR3: CASRTPDRNEQFF. The CDR3 nucleotides read TGTGCCAGCAGGACTCCCGACAGAAATGAGCAGTTCTTC.